One T cell receptor beta chain is described in this entry. The CDR3 has 15 residues. Germline V gives CDR1 KGHSH, CDR2 LQKENI. The V end lost 3 bases, the J end lost 3 bases, and 11 bases lay between the germline ends. The data were obtained in a study of cytomegalovirus exposure and HLA in healthy donors. The PCR contained 60 Vbeta and 13 Jbeta primers. Data came from immunoSEQ multiplex PCR; TCRdb stores just in-frame clones and leaves some out. The sample yields about 130,000 clones, about a sixth seen once. Likely unrecorded immune exposures existed in these nominally healthy donors. This clonotype was sampled from a female donor in good health and CMV-seropositive. The sequenced material came from PBMCs. V is TRBV18 and J is TRBJ2-2; maybe TRBD2 (6 bases). The CDR3 bases are TGTGCCAGCTCACCGGACCGCGGGGACACCGGGGAGCTGTTTTTT. This translates into CASSPDRGDTGELFF.